This TCR beta chain was found in a study of cytomegalovirus exposure and HLA in healthy donors. Points from the study as a whole: In an earlier analysis, productive rearrangement rates for most beta V segments clustered near 87% or 30%. The presence/absence work took it that sequencing depth was about the same across donors.

The PCR ran on 60 Vbeta and 13 Jbeta primers. In the source study's methods: A follow-up analysis tallied approximately 85 million unique TCR beta chains, roughly 10 million shared. Method: immunoSEQ multiplex PCR; TCRdb's copy keeps in-frame clones and lacks some. V, J and clone size are those of that table, while D and trimming were read from the DNA. The sample lists roughly 200,000 clones, approximately 80% seen once, with 0.65% in the top ten. In regard to this clone: Its antigen is not identified.

The length of the CDR3 is 17 residues. Trimming at V came to 0 bases and at J to 6 bases, leaving 7 bases not matched to a gene. Germline V gene data show CDR1 as MNHEY and CDR2 as SMNVEV (reference sequence). This rearrangement joins TRBV27 to TRBJ2-7; 14 bases are shared with TRBD2. Sequencing input: PBMCs. This TCR was sampled from a boy under 18 in good health and CMV-seronegative. Written as DNA, the CDR3 is TGTGCCAGCAGTTTATCCCTGACTAGCGGGGGGGTAAGCGAGCAGTACTTC. It encodes CASSLSLTSGGVSEQYF.